The clone carrying this T cell receptor beta chain was seen repeatedly, ten times or more. What it binds is not known. For sequencing, patients were chosen who had shown expansion of CD8+CD57+ cells by flow cytometry. This sample was taken from a study of CD8+CD57+ T cells in acquired aplastic anemia. Across the whole study: Sorted CD4+ and CD8+ cells yielded DNA averaging around 3.5 ug. Overall study results and limits: Found in both controls and patients were about 30 CD8+ CDR3 sequences.

The CDR3 totals 16 residues. Germline V gives CDR1 MNHEY, CDR2 SVGAGI. The V end lost 0 bases, the J end lost 4 bases, and 12 bases lay between the germline ends. Genomic DNA constituted the template upon which TCR beta VDJ and CDR3 profiling was performed. MiXCR, run by TCRdb on the reads, gives a single entry per CDR3 protein. The sample lists 310,000 or so distinct CDR3 sequences; 45% to 65% were seen once. This receptor was taken from a human donor with aplastic anemia. The chain combines TRBV6-5 with TRBJ2-2, with D hard to call. Sequencing was carried out using sorted CD4+, CD8+, or CD8+CD57+ T cells (not recorded which) from PBMCs. Written as DNA, the CDR3 is TGTGCCAGCAGTTACTCTTCCGTCGTGGGCACCGGGGAGCTGTTTTTT. Protein product: CASSYSSVVGTGELFF.